The 6 T cell receptor beta chains given below trace back to one sample, sequenced in a study of response to subunit inactivated influenza vaccine. Each CDR3 protein is one row after TCRdb ran MiXCR on the RT-PCR reads. The table shows around 570,000 distinct CDR3 sequences, with about 10% occurring only once. This same sample was also part of a study on T cells expressing NK-cell markers. That source adds: TCR beta cDNA was generated via 5'RACE template switching incorporating UMIs.

This specimen consisted of PBMCs from blood, obtained on the day of vaccination. These receptors were taken from a man aged 50-59 years who received an inactivated influenza vaccine.

This chain joins TRBV27 and TRBJ1-5, with D hard to call. V dropped 4 bases and J dropped 0 bases, with 10 bases sitting between them. From germline, CDR1 is MNHEY and CDR2 SMNVEV (reference sequence). The CDR3 covers 15 residues. CDR3 sequence: CASSSEGYSNQPQHF. The CDR3 DNA sequence: TGTGCCAGCAGTTCCGAAGGGTATAGCAATCAGCCCCAGCATTTT.

This clonotype was found a few times. The DNA for the CDR3 is TGTGCCAGCAGAGTAGGAGGCCGAGAGACCCAGTACTTC. This sequence encodes CASRVGGRETQYF. The chain uses TRBV28 and TRBJ2-5, with D possibly being TRBD2 (5 bases). Per the germline V gene, CDR1 is MDHEN and CDR2 is SYDVKM. Deletions cut 6 bases from V and 4 bases from J, with 12 bases between. This CDR3 contains 13 residues.

This clonotype showed up just a few times. The J gene is TRBJ1-2, the V gene TRBV5-1; D is uncertain. The CDR3 length is 15 residues. Trimming removed 4 bases from V and 3 bases from J, with 16 bases in between. Looked up from germline, CDR1 is SGHRS and CDR2 is YFSETQ. The CDR3 region is CASSKGRGRYYGYTF. The CDR3 DNA reads TGCGCCAGCAGCAAAGGGCGGGGTCGGTACTATGGCTACACCTTC. The variable domain in full, with the rest retrieved from reference TRBV5-1 and TRBJ1-2, is KAGVTQTPRYLIKTRGQQVTLSCSPISGHRSVSWYQQTPGQGLQFLFEYFSETQRNKGNFPGRFSGRQFSNSRSEMNVSTLELGDSALYLCASSKGRGRYYGYTFGSGTRLTVV.

This clonotype has only a few counts. The CDR3 sequence: CAIRAGETNEKLFF. The CDR3 DNA sequence: TGTGCCATCAGAGCAGGAGAAACTAATGAAAAACTGTTTTTT. The rearrangement joins TRBV10-3 to TRBJ1-4; D unclear. With 6 bases removed from V and 1 base from J, the gap between germline ends came to 9 bases. Germline V gene data show CDR1 as ENHRY and CDR2 as SYGVKD. CDR3 length equals 14 residues.

There are many counts of this clonotype. The chain employs TRBV5-6 and TRBJ2-1; 9 nucleotides align to TRBD1. Germline V gene lookup returns CDR1 SGHDT and CDR2 YYEEEE. V shed 4 bases, J shed 4 bases, and the junction held 6 bases outside the gene matches. This CDR3 comprises 15 residues. This CDR3 reads CASSARDRVYNEQFF. In DNA, the CDR3 is TGTGCCAGCAGCGCAAGGGACAGGGTATACAATGAGCAGTTCTTC. Variable domain in full (rest from reference TRBV5-6 and TRBJ2-1): DAGVTQSPTHLIKTRGQQVTLRCSPKSGHDTVSWYQQALGQGPQFIFQYYEEEERQRGNFPDRFSGHQFPNYSSELNVNALLLGDSALYLCASSARDRVYNEQFFGPGTRLTVL.

The table lists this clonotype with a few counts. J is TRBJ2-1 and V is TRBV29-1; 7 nucleotides line up with TRBD2. Trimming took 4 bases from V and 8 from J; bases not matched to a gene: 17. The CDR3 sequence is 16 residues long. Germline V gene data show CDR1 as SQVTM and CDR2 as ANQGSEA. The CDR3 DNA sequence: TGCAGCGTTGGGTTTTCGGCGCGGGAGACCCTAGATGAGCAGTTCTTC. Its translation: CSVGFSARETLDEQFF.